A selection of T cell receptor beta chains follows, all from one sample in a study of blood T cell repertoires in COVID-19. The assay was immunoSEQ multiplex PCR, and TCRdb's table has in-frame clones only and misses some. The table shows about 370,000 clones, with roughly 86% occurring only once. The sequenced material came from peripheral blood. These TCRs come from a woman aged 25-40 years with COVID-19, enrolled during active disease. The CDR3 runs from the conserved cysteine through the conserved F or W. Each record gives: CDR3 protein, CDR3 DNA, D gene, clone size, J gene, V gene. A D gene is named only where the DNA matches it firmly. Clone size is shown for a subset of rows, as once, few, many or a class of expanded clone.

CASSLGLRANYGYTF | TGTGCCAGCAGCCTGGGCCTGCGGGCTAACTATGGCTACACCTTC | - | once | TRBJ1-2 | TRBV6-5
CASSQDPSGGGDTQYF | TGTGCCAGCAGCCAAGATCCCAGCGGGGGCGGAGATACGCAGTATTTT | TRBD2 | once | TRBJ2-3 | TRBV3-1/TRBV3-2
CASSEGADNSPLHF | TGTGCCAGCAGTGAAGGGGCAGATAATTCACCCCTCCACTTT | - | - | TRBJ1-6 | TRBV6-1
CSVNDRGLQETQYF | TGCAGCGTAAACGACAGGGGGTTACAAGAGACCCAGTACTTC | TRBD1 | - | TRBJ2-5 | TRBV29-1
CASSFRSVSYEQYF | TGTGCCAGCAGCTTTAGGAGCGTTTCCTACGAGCAGTACTTC | - | - | TRBJ2-7 | TRBV5-6
CASLHGVGLAKNIQYF | TGTGCCAGCCTCCACGGGGTCGGGCTAGCCAAAAACATTCAGTACTTC | - | - | TRBJ2-4 | TRBV2
CASSWQSGNTIYF | TGTGCCAGCTCTTGGCAGTCTGGAAACACCATATATTTT | - | - | TRBJ1-3 | TRBV7-2
CASAQGDNSPLHF | TGTGCCAGCGCACAGGGCGATAATTCACCCCTCCACTTT | - | - | TRBJ1-6 | TRBV2
CASSEAGGGTGELFF | TGCGCCAGCAGCGAAGCGGGAGGGGGCACCGGGGAGCTGTTTTTT | TRBD2 | - | TRBJ2-2 | TRBV5-1
CASSTDRATNEKLFF | TGTGCCAGCAGCACTGACAGAGCAACTAATGAAAAACTGTTTTTT | - | - | TRBJ1-4 | TRBV7-2
CASRPGVSTDTQYF | TGCGCCAGCCGCCCAGGGGTTAGCACAGATACGCAGTATTTT | - | - | TRBJ2-3 | TRBV5-1
CASSPLAGSPRDF | TGTGCCAGCAGCCCTTTAGCGGGAAGCCCCCGGGACTTC | TRBD2 | - | TRBJ2-7 | TRBV6-2/TRBV6-3
CASSPRQGNTGELFF | TGCGCCAGCAGCCCTAGACAGGGTAACACCGGGGAGCTGTTTTTT | TRBD1 | - | TRBJ2-2 | TRBV5-1
CASSQDPRAQNIQYF | TGCGCCAGCAGCCAAGATCCGCGGGCTCAGAACATTCAGTACTTC | - | - | TRBJ2-4 | TRBV4-3
CASSKDSTYEQYF | TGTGCCAGCAGTAAGGACAGCACCTACGAGCAGTACTTC | - | once | TRBJ2-7 | TRBV6-2/TRBV6-3
CASSPLAGEGEQYF | TGTGCCAGCTCCCCGCTAGCGGGAGAGGGCGAGCAGTACTTC | TRBD2 | - | TRBJ2-7 | TRBV2
CASSLGQASNQPQHF | TGTGCCAGCAGCTTAGGCCAGGCCAGCAATCAGCCCCAGCATTTT | - | - | TRBJ1-5 | TRBV7-2
CASRTNDWNGNEQFF | TGCGCCAGCAGAACGAACGACTGGAACGGCAATGAGCAGTTCTTC | - | - | TRBJ2-1 | TRBV5-1
CASSQDKGYGELFF | TGCGCCAGCAGCCAAGATAAGGGGTACGGGGAGCTGTTTTTT | - | many | TRBJ2-2 | TRBV4-3
CASSWDRGVGELFF | TGTGCCAGCAGCTGGGACAGGGGGGTCGGGGAGCTGTTTTTT | TRBD1 | - | TRBJ2-2 | TRBV28